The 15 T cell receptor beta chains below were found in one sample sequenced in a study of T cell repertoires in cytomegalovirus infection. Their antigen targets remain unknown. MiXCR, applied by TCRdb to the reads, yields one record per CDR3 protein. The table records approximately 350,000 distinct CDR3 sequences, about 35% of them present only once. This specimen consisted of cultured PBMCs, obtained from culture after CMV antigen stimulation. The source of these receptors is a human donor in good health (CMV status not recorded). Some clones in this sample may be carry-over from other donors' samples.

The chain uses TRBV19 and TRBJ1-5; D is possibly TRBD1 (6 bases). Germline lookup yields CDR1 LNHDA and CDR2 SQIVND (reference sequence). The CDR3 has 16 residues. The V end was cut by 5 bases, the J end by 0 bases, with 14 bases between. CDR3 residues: CASSALVRGSNQPQHF. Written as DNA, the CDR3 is TGTGCCAGTAGTGCCCTCGTCAGGGGTAGCAATCAGCCCCAGCATTTT.

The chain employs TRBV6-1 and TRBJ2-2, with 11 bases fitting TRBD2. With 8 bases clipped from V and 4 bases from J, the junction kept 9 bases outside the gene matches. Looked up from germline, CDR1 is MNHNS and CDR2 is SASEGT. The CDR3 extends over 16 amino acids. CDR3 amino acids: CASSVAGGPGTGELFF. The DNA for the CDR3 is TGTGCCAGCTCTGTAGCGGGAGGGCCAGGCACCGGGGAGCTGTTTTTT.

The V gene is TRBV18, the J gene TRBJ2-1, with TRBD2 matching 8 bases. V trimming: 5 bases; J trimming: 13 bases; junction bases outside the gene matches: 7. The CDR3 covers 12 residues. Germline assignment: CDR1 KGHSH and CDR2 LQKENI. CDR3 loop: CASSDSGGPQFF. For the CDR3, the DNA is TGTGCCAGCTCAGATTCGGGAGGGCCTCAGTTCTTC.

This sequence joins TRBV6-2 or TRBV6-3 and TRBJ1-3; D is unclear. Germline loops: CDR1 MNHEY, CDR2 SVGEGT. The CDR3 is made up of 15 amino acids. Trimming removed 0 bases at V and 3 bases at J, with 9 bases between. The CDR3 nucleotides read TGTGCCAGCAGTTACTCGTTGGGTAGTGGAAACACCATATATTTT. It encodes CASSYSLGSGNTIYF.

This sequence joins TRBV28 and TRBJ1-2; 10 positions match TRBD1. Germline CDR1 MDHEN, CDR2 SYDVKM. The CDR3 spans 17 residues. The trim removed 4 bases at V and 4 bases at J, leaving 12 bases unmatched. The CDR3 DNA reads TGTGCCAGCAGTTCCCTGGTTAGAGGACAGGGGGTCTATGGCTACACCTTC. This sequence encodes CASSSLVRGQGVYGYTF.

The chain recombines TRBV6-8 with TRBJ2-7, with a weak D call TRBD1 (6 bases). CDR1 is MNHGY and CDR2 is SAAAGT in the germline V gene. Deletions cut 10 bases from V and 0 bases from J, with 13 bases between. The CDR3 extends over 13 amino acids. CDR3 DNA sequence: TGTGCCACCACCCTGACAGGCTCCTACGAGCAGTACGTC. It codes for CATTLTGSYEQYV.

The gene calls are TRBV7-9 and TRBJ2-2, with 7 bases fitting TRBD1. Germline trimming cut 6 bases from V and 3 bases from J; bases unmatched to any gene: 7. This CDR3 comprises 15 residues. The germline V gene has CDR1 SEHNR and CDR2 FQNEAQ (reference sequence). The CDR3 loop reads CASRGQVVDTGELFF. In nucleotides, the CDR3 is TGTGCCAGCAGAGGACAGGTTGTGGACACCGGGGAGCTGTTTTTT.

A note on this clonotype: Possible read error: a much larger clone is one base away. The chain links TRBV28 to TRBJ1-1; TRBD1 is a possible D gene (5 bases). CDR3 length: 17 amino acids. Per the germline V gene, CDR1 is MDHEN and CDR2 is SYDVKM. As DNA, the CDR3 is TGTGCCGGCAGCCGATACGCCTCAGGGATCCAGTACGCTGAAGCTTTCTTT. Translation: CAGSRYASGIQYAEAFF. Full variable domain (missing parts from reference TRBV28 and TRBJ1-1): DVKVTQSSRYLVKRTGEKVFLECVQDMDHENMFWYRQDPGLGLRLIYFSYDVKMKEKGDIPEGYSVSREKKERFSLILESASTNQTSMYLCAGSRYASGIQYAEAFFGQGTRLTVV.

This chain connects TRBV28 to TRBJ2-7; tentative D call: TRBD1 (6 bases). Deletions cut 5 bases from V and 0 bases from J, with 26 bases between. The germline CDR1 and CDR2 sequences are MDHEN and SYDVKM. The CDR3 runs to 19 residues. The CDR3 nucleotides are TGTGCCAGCAGTACACCTCTTACTTTGAGGCAGGGGATCTCCTACGAGCAGTACTTC. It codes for CASSTPLTLRQGISYEQYF.

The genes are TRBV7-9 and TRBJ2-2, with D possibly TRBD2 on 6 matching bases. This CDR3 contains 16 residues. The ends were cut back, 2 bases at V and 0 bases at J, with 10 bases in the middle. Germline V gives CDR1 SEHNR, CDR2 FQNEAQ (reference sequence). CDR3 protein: CASSLSASANTGELFF. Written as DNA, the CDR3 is TGTGCCAGCAGCTTATCCGCTAGCGCGAACACCGGGGAGCTGTTTTTT.

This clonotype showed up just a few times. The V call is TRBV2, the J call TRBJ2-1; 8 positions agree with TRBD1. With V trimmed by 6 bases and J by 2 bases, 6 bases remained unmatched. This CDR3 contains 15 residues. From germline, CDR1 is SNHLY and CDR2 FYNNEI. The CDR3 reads CASRSSTGAYNEQFF. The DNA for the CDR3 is TGTGCCAGCAGGTCGTCGACAGGGGCCTACAATGAGCAGTTCTTC.

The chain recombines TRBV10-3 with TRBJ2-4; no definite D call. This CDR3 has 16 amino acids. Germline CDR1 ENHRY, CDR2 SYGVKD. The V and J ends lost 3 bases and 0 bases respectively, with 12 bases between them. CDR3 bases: TGTGCCATCAGTGATACCCTGGGTTTAGCCAAAAACATTCAGTACTTC. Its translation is CAISDTLGLAKNIQYF.

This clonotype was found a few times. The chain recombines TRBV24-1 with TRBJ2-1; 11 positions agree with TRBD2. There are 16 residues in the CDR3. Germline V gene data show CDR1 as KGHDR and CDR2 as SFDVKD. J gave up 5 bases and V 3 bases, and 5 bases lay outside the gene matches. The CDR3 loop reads CATSDPGTSGDNEQFF. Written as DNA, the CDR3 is TGTGCCACCAGTGATCCCGGGACTAGCGGCGACAATGAGCAGTTCTTC.

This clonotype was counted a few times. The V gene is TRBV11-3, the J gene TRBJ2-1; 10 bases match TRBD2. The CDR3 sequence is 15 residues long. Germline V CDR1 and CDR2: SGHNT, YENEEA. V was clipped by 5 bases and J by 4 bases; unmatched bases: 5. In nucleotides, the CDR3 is TGTGCCAGCAGCGGTGGACTAGCGGCTTACAATGAGCAGTTCTTC. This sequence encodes CASSGGLAAYNEQFF.

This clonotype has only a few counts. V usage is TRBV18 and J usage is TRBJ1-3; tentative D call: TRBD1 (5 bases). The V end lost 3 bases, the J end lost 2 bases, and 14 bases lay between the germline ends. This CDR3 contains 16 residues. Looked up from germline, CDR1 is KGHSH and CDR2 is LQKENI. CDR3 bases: TGTGCCAGCTCACCTATCGATCGGGGGACTGGAAACACCATATATTTT. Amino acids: CASSPIDRGTGNTIYF.